This T cell receptor beta chain was captured by sequencing in a study of blood T cell repertoires in COVID-19. Original analysis: Reference gene primers were amplified, and this amplification served to estimate nucleated cell counts. Assay: immunoSEQ multiplex PCR; the TCRdb copy retains only in-frame clones and omits some. The D gene and trimming were derived from the DNA, and the V and J assignments and clone size from that table. This table holds around 130,000 clones, approximately 80% found once. Germline values: CDR1 SEHNR, CDR2 FQNEAQ (reference sequence). This CDR3 contains 13 residues. V was pared by 5 bases and J by 2 bases, with 9 bases between.

The V gene is TRBV7-9, the J gene TRBJ1-1; D remains ambiguous. The sequencing sample was made of peripheral blood. This TCR was sampled from a woman between 55 and 75 years old with acute or convalescent COVID-19. The CDR3 DNA is TGTGCCAGCAGCCCGGGTCTAAACACTGAAGCTTTCTTT. It yields the protein CASSPGLNTEAFF. Full variable domain (rest looked up from reference TRBV7-9 and TRBJ1-1): DTGVSQNPRHKITKRGQNVTFRCDPISEHNRLYWYRQTLGQGPEFLTYFQNEAQLEKSRLLSDRFSAERPKGSFSTLEIQRTEQGDSAMYLCASSPGLNTEAFFGQGTRLTVV.